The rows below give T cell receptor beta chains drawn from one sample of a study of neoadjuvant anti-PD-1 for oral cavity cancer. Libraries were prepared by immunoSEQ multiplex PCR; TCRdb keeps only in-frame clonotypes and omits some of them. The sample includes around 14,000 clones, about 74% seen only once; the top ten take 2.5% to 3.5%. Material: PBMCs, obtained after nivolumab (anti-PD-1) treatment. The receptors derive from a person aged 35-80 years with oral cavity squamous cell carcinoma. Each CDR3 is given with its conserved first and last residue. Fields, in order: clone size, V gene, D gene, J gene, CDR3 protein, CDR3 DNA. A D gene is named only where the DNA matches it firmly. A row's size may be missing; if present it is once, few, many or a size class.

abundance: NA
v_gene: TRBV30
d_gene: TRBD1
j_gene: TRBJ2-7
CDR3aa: CAWSRPGGQVERNEQYF
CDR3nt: TGTGCCTGGAGTCGACCCGGAGGACAGGTGGAAAGAAACGAGCAGTACTTC

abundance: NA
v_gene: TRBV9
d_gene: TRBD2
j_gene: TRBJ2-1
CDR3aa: CASSVAVGGPWNEQFF
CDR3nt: TGTGCCAGCAGCGTAGCTGTGGGAGGGCCATGGAATGAGCAGTTCTTC

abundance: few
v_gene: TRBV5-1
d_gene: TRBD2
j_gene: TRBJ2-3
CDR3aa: CASSSLGGDTDTQYF
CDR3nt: TGCGCCAGCAGCTCGCTTGGGGGGGACACAGATACGCAGTATTTT

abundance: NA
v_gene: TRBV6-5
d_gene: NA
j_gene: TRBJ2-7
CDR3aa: CATSMPSSYEQYF
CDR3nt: TGTGCCACCTCAATGCCCAGCTCCTACGAGCAGTACTTC

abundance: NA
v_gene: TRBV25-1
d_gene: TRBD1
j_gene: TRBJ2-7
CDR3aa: CASSFGTGVAEQYF
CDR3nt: TGTGCCAGCAGTTTCGGGACAGGGGTAGCCGAGCAGTACTTC

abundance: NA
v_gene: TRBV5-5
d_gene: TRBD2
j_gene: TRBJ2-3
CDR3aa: CASSSGLAGASTDTQYF
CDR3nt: TGTGCCAGCAGCTCGGGACTAGCGGGTGCTAGCACAGATACGCAGTATTTT

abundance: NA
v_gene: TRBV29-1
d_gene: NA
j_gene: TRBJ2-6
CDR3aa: CSVLMTGRGANVLTF
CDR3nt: TGCAGCGTCCTAATGACAGGAAGGGGGGCCAACGTCCTGACTTTC

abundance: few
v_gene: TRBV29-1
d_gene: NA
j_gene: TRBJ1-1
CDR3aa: CSVKRRMNTEAFF
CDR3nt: TGCAGCGTTAAGAGACGGATGAACACTGAAGCTTTCTTT

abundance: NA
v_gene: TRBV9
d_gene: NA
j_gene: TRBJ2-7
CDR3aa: CASSVSGTLDEQYF
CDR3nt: TGTGCCAGCAGCGTCTCCGGGACCCTCGACGAGCAGTACTTC

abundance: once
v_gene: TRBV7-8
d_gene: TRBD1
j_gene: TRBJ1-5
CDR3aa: CASSPGGQGNQPQHF
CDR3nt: TGTGCCAGCAGCCCTGGGGGACAGGGTAATCAGCCCCAGCATTTT

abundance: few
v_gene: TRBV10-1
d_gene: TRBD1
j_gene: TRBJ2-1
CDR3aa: CASRDRPRGEQFF
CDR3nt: TGCGCCAGCAGGGACAGGCCGAGGGGTGAGCAGTTCTTC

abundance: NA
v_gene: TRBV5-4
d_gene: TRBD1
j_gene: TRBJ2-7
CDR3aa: CASSLGTGPTYEQYF
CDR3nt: TGTGCCAGCAGCTTGGGGACAGGGCCCACCTACGAGCAGTACTTC

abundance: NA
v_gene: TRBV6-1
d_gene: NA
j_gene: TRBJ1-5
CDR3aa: CASSEDTGSNQPQHF
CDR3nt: TGCGCCAGCAGTGAAGACACAGGAAGCAATCAGCCCCAGCATTTT

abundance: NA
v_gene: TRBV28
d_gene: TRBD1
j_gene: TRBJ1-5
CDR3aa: CASSPPGQGRGQPQHF
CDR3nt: TGTGCCAGCAGTCCGCCGGGACAGGGGAGGGGTCAGCCCCAGCATTTT

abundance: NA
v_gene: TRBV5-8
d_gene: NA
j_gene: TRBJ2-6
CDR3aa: CASSYREANVLTF
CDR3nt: TGTGCCAGCAGCTATCGTGAGGCCAACGTCCTGACTTTC

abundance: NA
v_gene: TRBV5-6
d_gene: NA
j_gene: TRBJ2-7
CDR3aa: CASSLVGLYEQYF
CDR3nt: TGTGCCAGCAGCCTGGTAGGGCTATACGAGCAGTACTTC

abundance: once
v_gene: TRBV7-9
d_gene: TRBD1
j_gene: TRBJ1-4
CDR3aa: CASSPTGGNEKLFF
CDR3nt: TGTGCCAGCAGCCCGACAGGGGGCAATGAAAAACTGTTTTTT

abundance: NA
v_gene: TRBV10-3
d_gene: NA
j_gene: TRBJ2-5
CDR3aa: CAISDGEETQYF
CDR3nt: TGTGCCATCAGTGATGGGGAAGAGACCCAGTACTTC

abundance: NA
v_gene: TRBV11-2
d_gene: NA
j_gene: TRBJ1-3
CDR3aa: CASSLYSNNGVGAGNTIYF
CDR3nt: TGTGCCAGCAGCTTATATTCTAACAATGGGGTGGGCGCTGGAAACACCATATATTTT

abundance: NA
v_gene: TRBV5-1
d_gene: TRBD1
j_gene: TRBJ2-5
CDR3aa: CASSPPTGTRQETQYF
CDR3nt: TGCGCCAGCAGCCCCCCGACAGGGACCCGCCAAGAGACCCAGTACTTC

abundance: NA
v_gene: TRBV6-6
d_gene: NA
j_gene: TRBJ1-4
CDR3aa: CASSYGGRRDEKLFF
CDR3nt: TGTGCCAGCAGTTACGGGGGGCGACGGGATGAAAAACTGTTTTTT

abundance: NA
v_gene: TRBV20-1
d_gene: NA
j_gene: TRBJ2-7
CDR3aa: CSAREAYGQYF
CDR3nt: TGCAGTGCTAGAGAGGCGTATGGCCAGTACTTC

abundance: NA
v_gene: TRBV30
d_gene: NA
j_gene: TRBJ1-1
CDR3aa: CAWSQTVNTEAFF
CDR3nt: TGTGCCTGGAGTCAAACAGTGAACACTGAAGCTTTCTTT